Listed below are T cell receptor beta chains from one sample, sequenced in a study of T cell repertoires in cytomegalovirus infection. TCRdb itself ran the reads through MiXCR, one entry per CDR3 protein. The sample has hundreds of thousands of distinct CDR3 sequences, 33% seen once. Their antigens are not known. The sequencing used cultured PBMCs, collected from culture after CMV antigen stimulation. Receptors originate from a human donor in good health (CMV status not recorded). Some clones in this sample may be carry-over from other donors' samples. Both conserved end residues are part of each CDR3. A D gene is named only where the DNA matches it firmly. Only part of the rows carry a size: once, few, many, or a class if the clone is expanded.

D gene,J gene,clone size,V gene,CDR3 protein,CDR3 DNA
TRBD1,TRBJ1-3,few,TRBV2,CASREWTGAGNTIYF,TGTGCCAGCAGAGAATGGACAGGGGCTGGAAACACCATATATTTT
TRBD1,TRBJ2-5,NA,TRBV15,CATRSRQGLQETQYF,TGTGCCACCAGATCCAGACAGGGCCTGCAAGAGACCCAGTACTTC
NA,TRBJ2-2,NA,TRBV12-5,CASGVRLNTGELFF,TGTGCTAGTGGAGTCAGGTTGAACACCGGGGAGCTGTTTTTT
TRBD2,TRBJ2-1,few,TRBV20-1,CSALSGSSYNEQFF,TGCAGTGCCCTCAGCGGGAGCTCCTACAATGAGCAGTTCTTC
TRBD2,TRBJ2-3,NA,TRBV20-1,CSARLAGADTQYF,TGCAGTGCTAGGCTAGCGGGAGCTGATACGCAGTATTTT
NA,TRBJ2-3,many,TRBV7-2,CASSLPGDTQYF,TGTGCCAGCAGCTTACCCGGAGATACGCAGTATTTT
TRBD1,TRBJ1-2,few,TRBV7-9,CASSLEFGRGRLFGGYTF,TGTGCCAGCAGCTTAGAATTCGGCAGGGGGCGCCTATTTGGTGGCTACACCTTC
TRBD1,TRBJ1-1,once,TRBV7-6,CASSETTGKGTEAFF,TGTGCCAGCAGCGAAACGACAGGGAAAGGCACTGAAGCTTTCTTT
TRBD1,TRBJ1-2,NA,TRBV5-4,CASSPHRTGFDGYTF,TGTGCCAGCAGCCCACACAGGACAGGGTTTGATGGCTACACCTTC
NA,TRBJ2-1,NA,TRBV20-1,CSARDDNEQFF,TGCAGTGCTAGAGATGACAATGAGCAGTTCTTC